A single sample is the source of the 23 T cell receptor beta chains below, sequenced in a study of T cell repertoires in cytomegalovirus infection. Their antigens remain unidentified. TCRdb re-called the reads through MiXCR, storing one row per CDR3 protein. In the table there are about 900,000 distinct CDR3 sequences, 25% to 40% of which are singletons. The sequencing used cultured CD8+ T cells from PBMCs, collected from culture after CMV antigen stimulation. The receptors shown here come from a human donor in good health (CMV status not recorded). Some clones in this sample may be carry-over from other donors' samples.

Ten or more counts support this clonotype. This chain uses TRBV7-8 with TRBJ1-1, with a tentative D call TRBD1 (6 bases). Trimming cost V 5 bases and J 0 bases, with 13 bases left between them. The CDR3 totals 15 residues. The germline V gene has CDR1 SGHVS and CDR2 FQNEAQ. The CDR3 spells CASSQRQVLNTEAFF. The CDR3 region has the DNA TGTGCCAGCAGCCAAAGACAGGTGCTGAACACTGAAGCTTTCTTT.

With respect to this clonotype: Given a much more abundant clone one base away, this may be a read error. This rearrangement joins TRBV7-2 to TRBJ2-1, with TRBD2 matching over 10 bases. Germline CDR1 reads SGHTA; CDR2 reads FQGNSA. The CDR3 runs to 16 residues. J gave up 9 bases and V 1 base, and 9 bases lay outside the gene matches. This chain's CDR3 is CASSLVSGGAFSEQFF. CDR3 bases: TGTGCCAGCAGCTTAGTGAGCGGGGGGGCGTTCAGTGAGCAGTTCTTC.

This clonotype was seen a few times. This chain uses TRBV20-1 with TRBJ2-7; a weak D match, TRBD1 (6 bases). CDR1 is DFQATT and CDR2 is SNEGSKA in the germline V gene (reference sequence). CDR3 length equals 14 residues. V was shortened by 3 bases and J by 1 base, with 13 bases between the two germline ends. The CDR3 coding sequence is TGCAGTGCTAGCCAAACAGGGCGTTCCTACGAGCAGTACTTC. Encoded protein: CSASQTGRSYEQYF.

This clonotype was seen at least ten times. This rearrangement joins TRBV7-6 to TRBJ2-1; the D is unclear. The CDR3 is made up of 15 amino acids. The germline CDR1 and CDR2 sequences are SGHVS and FNYEAQ. Trimming cost V 5 bases and J 2 bases, with 13 bases left between them. CDR3 protein: CASSPLIGPYNEQFF. The CDR3 DNA reads as TGTGCCAGCAGCCCCCTTATTGGACCCTACAATGAGCAGTTCTTC.

The V call is TRBV15, the J call TRBJ2-1; 9 bases fit TRBD2. The CDR3 is 15 residues long. The germline CDR1 and CDR2 sequences are LNHNV and YYDKDF (reference sequence). V lost 3 bases and J lost 3; bases outside the gene matches: 3. CDR3 region: CATSRTSGYYNEQFF. In nucleotides, the CDR3 is TGTGCCACCAGCAGGACTAGCGGATACTACAATGAGCAGTTCTTC.

There are a few counts of this clonotype. This chain uses TRBV28 with TRBJ2-1; D possibly uses TRBD1 or TRBD2 (5 bases each). Trimming left V 6 bases short and J 3 bases short, with 21 bases between. The CDR3 runs to 17 residues. The germline CDR1 and CDR2 sequences are MDHEN and SYDVKM. For the CDR3, the DNA is TGTGCCAGCAGACCCTTCCTGGGGGATCCCGTCTACAATGAGCAGTTCTTC. This gives the protein CASRPFLGDPVYNEQFF.

The sample holds many counts of this clonotype. The rearrangement uses TRBV7-9 and TRBJ1-1, with D maybe TRBD1 (5 bases). Trimming took 5 bases from V and 4 from J, leaving 11 bases between them. The CDR3 sequence is 13 residues long. Germline CDR1 reads SEHNR; CDR2 reads FQNEAQ (reference sequence). The CDR3 DNA follows: TGTGCCAGCAGCCCGGCCGGGGGCACTGAAGCTTTCTTT. Its translation: CASSPAGGTEAFF.

The gene calls are TRBV4-3 and TRBJ2-2; D might be TRBD1 (6 bases). There are 16 residues in the CDR3. CDR1 is LGHNA, CDR2 YSLEER, per germline. V was pared by 0 bases and J by 0 bases, with 8 bases between. CDR3 amino acids: CASSQEPGANTGELFF. CDR3 bases: TGCGCCAGCAGCCAAGAACCAGGGGCGAACACCGGGGAGCTGTTTTTT.

This clonotype was seen at least ten times. The V and J genes are TRBV7-8 and TRBJ2-3; D might be TRBD2 (6 bases). Trimming cost V 1 base and J 0 bases, with 11 bases left between them. This CDR3 contains 16 residues. Germline V CDR1 and CDR2: SGHVS, FQNEAQ. CDR3 loop: CASSLEPGTSTDTQYF. CDR3 in DNA: TGTGCCAGCAGCTTAGAGCCGGGGACTAGCACAGATACGCAGTATTTT.

This clonotype was seen more than once but under ten times. The chain joins TRBV7-6 to TRBJ2-5, with TRBD2 matching 12 bases. V lost 2 bases, J lost 5 bases, and 12 bases stayed unmatched. The CDR3 runs 18 residues. Per germline, CDR1 SGHVS and CDR2 FNYEAQ. The CDR3 DNA reads as TGTGCCAGCAGCTTATCGGCTAGCGGGGGGGCGGGCCGGGAGACCCAGTACTTC. This translates into CASSLSASGGAGRETQYF.

In this sample, this clonotype turned up many times. This rearrangement joins TRBV7-6 to TRBJ2-2, with 9 bases matching TRBD2. The CDR3 contains 18 residues. The V gene end was trimmed by 1 base and the J gene end by 0 bases; junction bases not matched to a gene: 6. Germline CDR1 is SGHVS and CDR2 is FNYEAQ. The CDR3 DNA is TGTGCCAGCAGCTTAGGGCGGGGGGGCAAACCGAACACCGGGGAGCTGTTTTTT. Translated, it gives CASSLGRGGKPNTGELFF.

The CDR3 loop is CASSLERTGDNEQFF. The CDR3 DNA sequence: TGTGCCAGCAGCTTAGAACGGACAGGGGACAATGAGCAGTTCTTC. The chain combines TRBV7-6 with TRBJ2-1; 9 bases match TRBD1. The length of the CDR3 is 15 residues. CDR1 is SGHVS, CDR2 FNYEAQ, per germline. V trimming: 1 base; J trimming: 5 bases; junction bases outside the gene matches: 3.

In this sample, this clonotype turned up once. The V and J genes are TRBV9 and TRBJ2-1; TRBD1 is a possible D gene (6 bases). CDR1 is SGDLS and CDR2 is YYNGEE in the germline V gene. The CDR3 extends over 13 amino acids. V shed 4 bases and J shed 5 bases, with 10 bases lying between them. CDR3 in DNA: TGTGCCAGCAGCACAGGGCTACACAATGAGCAGTTCTTC. Residues: CASSTGLHNEQFF.

This clonotype was detected a few times. The rearrangement links TRBV10-3 to TRBJ1-2, with no clear D. The V end was cut by 6 bases, the J end by 6 bases, with 8 bases between. The germline CDR1 and CDR2 sequences are ENHRY and SYGVKD. The CDR3 is 11 residues long. This CDR3 is CAIRVKDGYTF. The CDR3 nucleotides read TGTGCCATCAGGGTAAAGGATGGCTACACCTTC.

The V and J genes are TRBV7-4 and TRBJ1-2, with D perhaps matching TRBD1 (6 bases). This CDR3 comprises 14 residues. The V and J ends lost 5 bases and 7 bases respectively, with 17 bases between them. The germline V gene has CDR1 SGHVT and CDR2 SQSDAQ. The CDR3 spells CASSPVGGARGYTF. The CDR3 coding sequence is TGTGCCAGCAGCCCCGTGGGGGGGGCGCGTGGCTACACCTTC.

The chain's CDR3 is CASSFGTTGNEQFF. In DNA form, the CDR3 reads TGTGCCAGCAGTTTCGGGACAACCGGGAATGAGCAGTTCTTC. This chain connects TRBV6-5 to TRBJ2-1; D possibly corresponds to TRBD1 (6 bases). The CDR3 contains 14 residues. Trimming took 4 bases from V and 7 from J, leaving 14 bases between them. The germline gives CDR1 MNHEY, CDR2 SVGAGI.

This clonotype has only a few counts. The chain uses TRBV7-6 and TRBJ2-5; the match to TRBD2 covers 8 bases. The germline CDR1 and CDR2 sequences are SGHVS and FNYEAQ. The CDR3 loop spans 16 amino acids. V lost 5 bases and J lost 4; bases outside the gene matches: 12. The CDR3 DNA sequence: TGTGCCAGCAGCCCTGGAAGGCAAGCGGGGGTAGAGACCCAGTACTTC. Translation: CASSPGRQAGVETQYF.

This chain uses TRBV7-9 with TRBJ2-1; possibly TRBD1 or TRBD2 for D (5 bases each). The CDR3 is 14 amino acids. The germline V gene encodes CDR1 SEHNR and CDR2 FQNEAQ (reference sequence). With 6 bases removed from V and 6 bases from J, the gap between germline ends came to 15 bases. CDR3 in amino acids: CASRTRGAPNEQFF. As DNA, the CDR3 is TGTGCCAGCAGAACACGGGGCGCGCCCAATGAGCAGTTCTTC.

The count of this clonotype is one. This chain links TRBV4-3 with TRBJ2-5; D not certain. The V end lost 4 bases, the J end lost 4 bases, and 16 bases lay between the germline ends. The CDR3 runs to 15 residues. The germline gives CDR1 LGHNA, CDR2 YSLEER. CDR3 amino acids: CASSPGGRRIETQYF. CDR3 DNA: TGCGCCAGCAGCCCAGGTGGCAGGAGAATAGAGACCCAGTACTTC.

In its sample, this clonotype was seen a few times. J is TRBJ1-1 and V is TRBV7-2, with TRBD1 matching 9 bases. This CDR3 region has 17 residues. V shed 4 bases, J shed 3 bases, and the junction held 12 bases outside the gene matches. The germline V gene encodes CDR1 SGHTA and CDR2 FQGNSA. The CDR3 is CASSYRPSGQGYTEAFF. DNA of the CDR3: TGTGCCAGCAGCTACCGACCTTCGGGACAGGGATACACTGAAGCTTTCTTT.

This clonotype was detected a few times. V gene TRBV27 combines with J gene TRBJ2-1, with D unresolved. This CDR3 comprises 14 residues. V lost 8 bases and J lost 7, with 18 bases in between. Germline CDR1 reads MNHEY; CDR2 reads SMNVEV (reference sequence). In nucleotides, the CDR3 is TGTGCCAGCTCACCCATAGGCGGAGATAATGAGCAGTTCTTC. It codes for CASSPIGGDNEQFF.

This clonotype was seen repeatedly, ten times or more. CDR3 in amino acids: CASSQGFGSDEKLFF. CDR3 sequence (DNA): TGTGCCAGCAGCCAGGGTTTTGGAAGCGATGAAAAACTGTTTTTT. V and J are TRBV12-3 or TRBV12-4 and TRBJ1-4; tentatively, D is TRBD1 (5 bases). There are 15 residues in the CDR3. V lost 6 bases and J 6 bases, leaving 17 bases between the germline ends.

This CDR3 is CASSLYVGGYTF. The CDR3, as DNA: TGTGCCAGCAGTTTATACGTGGGGGGCTACACCTTC. The rearrangement links TRBV28 to TRBJ1-2, with D hard to call. CDR1 is MDHEN, CDR2 SYDVKM, per germline. Trimming took 1 base from V and 8 from J, leaving 8 bases between them. This CDR3 spans 12 amino acids.